The present T cell receptor (beta chain) was sequenced within a study of cytomegalovirus exposure and HLA in healthy donors (dated 2017 in TCRdb). In the study overall: An earlier analysis of some 500 of the donors reported about 250 Gb of sequence data and some 120 million unique TCR beta sequences from some 180 million T cells. The study profiled the T cell repertoires of under 850 subjects by immunosequencing and related them to cytomegalovirus serostatus. Across around 400 genotyped donors of the cohort, an average of roughly 250,000 unique TCR beta nucleotide sequences per donor were sequenced, and roughly 18% of those sequences were non-productive. Genome-wide SNP genotypes for about 65% of the 666 donors were used in a later genetic analysis, which treated that subset as a discovery cohort. Both class I and class II loci were covered by HLA typing, at four-digit resolution. In a later analysis, previously published TCR beta repertoires from 666 donors were re-analyzed and high-resolution HLA genotyping was added so that TCR occurrence patterns could be studied. Roughly 5 DR-DQ haplotypes were treated as single units for association and clustering because of strong linkage in the cohort. Donor age, sex, ethnicity and CMV serostatus were collected together with the repertoire data. Besides the first cohort of around 670 subjects, a separate validation cohort made up of roughly 120 different subjects was used. Rather than drawing on any new phenotypic data, the later analysis identified candidate immune exposures from TCR beta sequences and the way those sequences occurred across donors. To predict cytomegalovirus infection status, the study brought together high-throughput TCR immunosequencing, statistical association of individual TCRs with disease status, and machine learning. In an earlier analysis of 587 of the donors, high-throughput TCR beta sequencing was used to judge whether each TCR beta V gene segment behaved as functional or pseudogenic. Roughly 300 gigabases of sequencing data and approximately 92 million unique TCR sequences made up an early release that covered fewer than 650 HLA-typed donors. All discovery cohort repertoires had been generated using a single sequencing platform. Of the 350 to 450 genotyped donors, 75% to 85% were placed in the genetic ancestry cluster associated with self-reported Caucasian donors. Typing coverage differed by locus: A, B, C, DRB1 and DQB1 were typed in about 629-630 donors, DQA1 in about 500, DPA1 in some 610, and DPB1 in about 450. The study was designed to test whether signatures of past pathogen exposure could be identified by cataloging public T cell receptors.

The library was produced with the immunoSEQ multiplex PCR assay. A mixture of 60 forward primers for TCR Vbeta segments and 13 reverse primers for TCR Jbeta segments was used in the multiplex PCR. The CDR3 region of rearranged TCR beta genes was amplified from genomic DNA with a multiplex PCR assay. Amplified TCR beta libraries were sequenced as 87-base-pair reads on the Illumina HiSeq System. In the source study's methods: Across the roughly 700 repertoires, a later analysis counted 80 million or so unique TCR beta chains, about 10 million of which were shared by at least two donors. Raw reads were error-corrected and collapsed into unique sequences by a nearest-neighbor algorithm in which closely related sequences were merged to remove PCR and sequencing errors. V, D and J gene segments were assigned by aligning CDR3 sequences to IMGT reference sequences. For a sequence to be retained, a match of at least six nucleotides to both a V gene segment and a J gene segment was required. A rearrangement was called productive if the CDR3 had no stop codons and remained in frame with V and J, and every other rearrangement was called non-productive. CDR3 was defined by IMGT convention, running from the second conserved V-encoded cysteine to the conserved J-encoded phenylalanine. In an earlier analysis of 587 of the donors, sequences lacking an unambiguous match to a single V gene segment were excluded. In an earlier analysis of approximately 610 of the donors, V segments were called functional above 56.7% productive rearrangements and were called segregating when the between-donor standard deviation exceeded 5%. A statistical classification framework was built to diagnose cytomegalovirus status from the catalog of TCR beta chain sequences. A later analysis assigned V and J genes by comparing TCR nucleotide sequences with IMGT/GENE-DB human TR gene sequences. In a later analysis, CDR3 sequences and most-parsimonious VDJ recombination scenarios were assigned using the TCRdist pipeline. In a later analysis, each TCR beta chain was defined by its CDR3 amino acid sequence together with its V-gene family, and reads lacking a unique V-gene family were excluded. As a way to deal with suspected cross-contamination and a sequencing artifact, a later analysis dropped hundreds of nucleotide sequences that were highly shared and had low generation probability. A later analysis calculated a clonal expansion index for each public chain from normalized within-repertoire ranks of inferred template counts. In a later analysis, generation probabilities were computed using a VDJ recombination model fitted to out-of-frame rearrangements, and the results were checked against IGoR. In a later analysis, TCR-TCR, TCR-HLA and TCR-CMV co-occurrence was scored with hypergeometric tests, and a repertoire-size bias correction was applied to TCR pairs. False discovery rates were estimated in a later analysis by permuting HLA or CMV assignments 20 times. In a later analysis, co-occurring TCRs were grouped using DBSCAN, and TCRdist sequence similarity was added for clustering within HLA-allele-positive subsets. Co-occurrence clustering excluded repertoires with fewer than 30,000 or more than 120,000 public chains, plus five with anomalous nucleotide sharing. TCRdb obtained this table from immuneACCESS and retained in-frame rearrangements with V and J assigned. These tables miss some clones; where compared with another copy, unresolved V genes account for less than half of the shortfall, and the remainder is unexplained. V, J and clone size are those of that table, while D and trimming were read from the DNA. The sample records fewer than 90,000 clones, about 77% of which are singletons. Around 2.5% of the sample lies in the top ten.

The full study reports these points: At a false discovery rate of 0.05, a later analysis linked approximately 18,000 TCR beta sequences to specific HLA alleles. Because counts were too low, under 20 rarely observed V segments, including chromosome 9 orphons, were left out of the earlier analysis of several hundred of the donors. In the study, 150 to 200 TCR beta chains were listed as associated with cytomegalovirus. A cluster of highly shared sequence variants was judged likely to be a technical artifact of the sequencing pipeline. In vitro tests confirmed that three of the cytomegalovirus-associated TCR beta chains recognize cytomegalovirus antigens. V-gene and J-gene trimming of TCR beta chains was associated with a missense DCLRE1C variant in a later genetic analysis, and the association was replicated in an independent cohort. Because some donors lacked HLA typing at each locus, the association tests relied only on the typed subset. The classifier was reported to diagnose cytomegalovirus status with high specificity and sensitivity in both the original and validation cohorts. In a later analysis, HLA-associated TCR beta chains showed more clonal expansion and lower generation probabilities than non-associated chains that were equally common. The only immune exposure information available for the cohort was CMV serostatus. A later analysis reported that several top co-occurrence clusters appeared linked to parvovirus B19, influenza, CMV and Epstein-Barr virus. The presence/absence analyses assumed that sequencing depth was roughly uniform across donors, and that assumption may not be true. This cohort had only TCR beta chains sequenced, and the lack of alpha or paired-chain data limited which features could be detected. Compared with the roughly 710-donor mean, donors in an Asian-associated ancestry cluster had fewer N-insertions in productive TCRs, according to a later genetic analysis. In an earlier analysis of a few hundred of the donors, most TCR beta V segments were observed in productive rearrangements about 87% or about 30% of the time, broadly matching IMGT annotations. According to a later analysis, TCR association rates differed among HLA loci, with DRB1 alleles showing the most associated TCRs and HLA-C alleles showing the fewest. According to a later analysis, most CMV-associated TCR beta chains appeared to be HLA-restricted, and the HLA associations seemed to be driven largely by CMV exposure. Most TCR sequences were seen in very few donors, while some public TCRs were found in many individuals. According to the authors, the approach could potentially be generalized to other disease states and immunological phenotypes. Correlated functional status among segregating V segments might reflect linkage disequilibrium, but an unknown experimental factor could not be ruled out. Assigning TCR associations to individual alleles was difficult when HLA alleles, especially DR and DQ, strongly co-occurred. A further reported finding was that TCR beta sequences accurately predicted the HLA-A and HLA-B alleles for most subjects in the first cohort. Some IMGT-functional V segments, including TRBV6-2 and TRBV6-3, could not be told apart with the 87-base-pair reads, so those segments were excluded.

The cohort was made up of 666 healthy bone marrow donors. All cohort members were sampled while nominally healthy, although unrecorded immune exposures were likely present. The donor was CMV seropositive and belonged to the group of about 290 seropositive cohort members. A peripheral blood sample was provided by each donor, and peripheral blood mononuclear cells were used for TCR beta sequencing. Genomic DNA extraction from the blood cell samples was performed with the Qiagen DNeasy Blood Extraction Kit. To note about this clone: Its target antigen remains unknown. No much larger clone exists at a distance of one base, and base qualities are not known.

The CDR3 runs 11 amino acids, cysteine and phenylalanine included. Only the CDR3 portion is preserved as DNA: 33 bases, with reading frame beginning at the first base. The source of this sequence is a male donor in good health and CMV-seropositive. Here the chain combines TRBV21-1 and TRBJ2-7; the table gives TRBD2 as D, unverified against the DNA. TRBV21-1 is a pseudogene. The sequenced sample consisted of PBMCs. At the DNA level, the sequence is TGTGCCAGCAGCAAATACTACGAGCAGTACTTC. It translates as CASSKYYEQYF.